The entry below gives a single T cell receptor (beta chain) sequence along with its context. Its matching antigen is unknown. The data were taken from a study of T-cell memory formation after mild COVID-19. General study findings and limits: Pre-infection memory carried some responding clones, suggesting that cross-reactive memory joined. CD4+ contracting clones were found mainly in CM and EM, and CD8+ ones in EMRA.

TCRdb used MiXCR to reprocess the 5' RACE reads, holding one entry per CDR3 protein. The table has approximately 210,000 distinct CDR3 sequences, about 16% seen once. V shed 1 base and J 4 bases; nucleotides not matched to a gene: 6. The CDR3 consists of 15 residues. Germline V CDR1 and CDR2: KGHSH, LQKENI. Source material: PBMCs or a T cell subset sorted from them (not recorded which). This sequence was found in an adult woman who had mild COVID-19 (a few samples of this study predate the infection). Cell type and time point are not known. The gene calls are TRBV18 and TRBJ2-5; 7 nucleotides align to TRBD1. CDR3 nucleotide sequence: TGTGCCAGCTCACCACTCAAGGGGGCAGGAGAGACCCAGTACTTC. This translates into CASSPLKGAGETQYF.